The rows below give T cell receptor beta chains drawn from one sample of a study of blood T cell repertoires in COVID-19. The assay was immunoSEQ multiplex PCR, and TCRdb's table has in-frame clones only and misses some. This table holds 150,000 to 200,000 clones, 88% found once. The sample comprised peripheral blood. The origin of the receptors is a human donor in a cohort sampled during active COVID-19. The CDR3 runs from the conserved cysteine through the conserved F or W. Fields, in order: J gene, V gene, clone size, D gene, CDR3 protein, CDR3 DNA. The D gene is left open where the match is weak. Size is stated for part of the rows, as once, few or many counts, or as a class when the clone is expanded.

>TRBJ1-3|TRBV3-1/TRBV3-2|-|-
CASSQMAGPGNTIYF
TGTGCCAGCAGCCAAATGGCGGGACCTGGAAACACCATATATTTT
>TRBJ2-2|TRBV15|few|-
CATSRGGHPGELFF
TGTGCCACCAGCAGAGGTGGGCACCCCGGGGAGCTGTTTTTT
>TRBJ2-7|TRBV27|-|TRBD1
CASSLGQGYYEQYF
TGTGCCAGCAGTCTGGGACAGGGATACTACGAGCAGTACTTC
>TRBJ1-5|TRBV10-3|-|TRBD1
CAISAGQGDNQPQHF
TGTGCCATCAGCGCGGGACAGGGGGACAATCAGCCCCAGCATTTT
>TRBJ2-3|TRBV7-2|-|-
CASSFSGTQYF
TGTGCCAGCAGCTTTAGCGGTACGCAGTATTTT
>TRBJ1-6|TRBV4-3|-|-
CASSQFQGSYNSPLHF
TGCGCCAGCAGCCAATTTCAGGGCTCCTATAATTCACCCCTCCACTTT
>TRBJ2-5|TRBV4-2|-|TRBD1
CASSLNGQGYQETQYF
TGTGCCAGCAGTCTAAATGGACAGGGCTATCAAGAGACCCAGTACTTC
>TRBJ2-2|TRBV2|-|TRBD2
CASRETSRHTGELFF
TGTGCCAGCAGGGAGACTAGCAGGCACACCGGGGAGCTGTTTTTT
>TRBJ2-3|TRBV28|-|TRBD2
CASSFRLAGTDTQYF
TGTGCCAGCAGTTTCCGACTAGCCGGCACAGATACGCAGTATTTT
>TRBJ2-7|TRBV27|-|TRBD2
CASSLSGGAGGPYEQYF
TGTGCCAGCAGTTTATCAGGCGGAGCGGGAGGGCCCTACGAGCAGTACTTC
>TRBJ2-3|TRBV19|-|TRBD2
CASRPWAQLAGRTTDTQYF
TGTGCCAGTAGGCCCTGGGCCCAATTAGCGGGCCGGACCACAGATACGCAGTATTTT
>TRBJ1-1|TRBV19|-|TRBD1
CASSVDREIEAFF
TGTGCCAGTAGTGTGGACAGGGAGATTGAAGCTTTCTTT
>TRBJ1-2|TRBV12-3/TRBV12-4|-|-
CASSLDTNYGYTF
TGTGCCAGCAGTTTAGATACTAACTATGGCTACACCTTC
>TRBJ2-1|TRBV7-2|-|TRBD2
CASSLGFTSEVEFF
TGTGCCAGCAGCTTAGGGTTCACTAGCGAGGTAGAGTTCTTC
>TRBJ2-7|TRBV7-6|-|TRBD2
CASSSLAGGNSYEQYF
TGTGCCAGCAGCTCCCTAGCGGGAGGGAACTCCTACGAGCAGTACTTC
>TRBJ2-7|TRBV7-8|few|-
CASSFQQGYEQYF
TGTGCCAGCAGCTTTCAACAGGGCTACGAGCAGTACTTC
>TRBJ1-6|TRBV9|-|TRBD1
CASSVRGQGNSPLHF
TGTGCCAGCAGCGTACGGGGACAGGGGAATTCACCCCTCCACTTT
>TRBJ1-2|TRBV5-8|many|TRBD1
CASSSGQYGYTF
TGTGCCAGCAGCTCGGGACAGTATGGCTACACCTTC
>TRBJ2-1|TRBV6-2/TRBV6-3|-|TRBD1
CASSSKGQGYYNEQFF
TGTGCCAGCAGTTCCAAGGGACAGGGTTACTACAATGAGCAGTTCTTC
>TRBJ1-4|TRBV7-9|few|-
CASSYRGNSDEKLFF
TGTGCCAGCAGCTACCGGGGAAACTCGGATGAAAAACTGTTTTTT
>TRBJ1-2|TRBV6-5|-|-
CARGGDYGYTF
TGTGCCAGAGGCGGGGACTATGGCTACACCTTC
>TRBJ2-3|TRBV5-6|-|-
CASSLPSSDTQYF
TGTGCCAGCAGCTTACCTAGCAGCGATACGCAGTATTTT
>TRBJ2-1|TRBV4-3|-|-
CASSQEMARFHEQFF
TGCGCCAGCAGCCAAGAAATGGCTAGGTTCCATGAGCAGTTCTTC